This TCR beta chain stems from a study of human T cells and chemical hapten exposure. General study findings and limits: Expanded TCR sets contained significantly more large CDR3 similarity clusters than controls.

Germline CDR1 and CDR2: DFQATT and SNEGSKA (reference sequence). The junction had 10 bases not matched to a gene; V was cut back by 6 bases and J by 4 bases. CDR3 length: 15 amino acids. This clonotype was seen a handful of times. Its antigen is unidentified. Described time point: patch test 1, 2 weeks after DPC sensitization. Treatment: therapeutic diphenylcyclopropenone sensitization with weekly scalp DPC. TCRdb recomputed calls from the RACE reads with MiXCR, one row per CDR3 protein. The sample carries 150,000 to 200,000 distinct CDR3 sequences, about 14% recorded once. The sample here was whole blood, taken in connection with sensitization to the hapten diphenylcyclopropenone (DPC). The J gene is TRBJ2-1, the V gene TRBV20-1; 9 nucleotides agree with TRBD1. This TCR derives from a woman younger than 45 with alopecia areata. Some clones in this sample may be carry-over from other donors' samples. CDR3 in DNA: TGCAGTGCCTCACGTTCCGGGACAGGGTACAATGAGCAGTTCTTC. This sequence encodes CSASRSGTGYNEQFF.